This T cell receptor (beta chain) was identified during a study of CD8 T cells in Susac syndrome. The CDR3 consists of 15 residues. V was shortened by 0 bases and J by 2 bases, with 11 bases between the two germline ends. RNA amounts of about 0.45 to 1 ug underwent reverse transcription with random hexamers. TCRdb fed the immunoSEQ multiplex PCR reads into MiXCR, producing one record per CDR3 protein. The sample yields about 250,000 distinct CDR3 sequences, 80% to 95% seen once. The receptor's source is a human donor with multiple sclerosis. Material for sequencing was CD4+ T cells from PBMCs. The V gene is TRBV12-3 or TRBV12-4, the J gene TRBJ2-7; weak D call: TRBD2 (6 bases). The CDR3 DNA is TGTGCCAGCAGTTTAGCGGGAGGTGCAACCTACGAGCAGTACGTC. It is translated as CASSLAGGATYEQYV.